This TCR beta chain was observed in a study of early T cells in non-severe SARS-CoV-2 infection. Overall study context: Sequencing targeted bulk RNA from unsorted whole blood, leaving chains unpaired. Study observations and caveats: Private and CD4 specificities were missed by VDJdb matching, which favored anti-spike CD8 responses.

V was clipped by 8 bases and J by 5 bases, with 26 bases between them. Germline CDR1 reads LGHNT; CDR2 reads FRNRAP. The CDR3 sequence is 17 residues long. Unique molecular identifiers tagged individual cDNA molecules. TCRdb reprocessed the 5' RACE reads via MiXCR and lists one record per CDR3 protein. The sample records about 83,000 distinct CDR3 sequences, roughly 15% being singletons. A remark on this clonotype: Its antigen is undetermined.

The sample taken for sequencing was whole blood. The sequence was obtained from an adult who was a healthcare worker with PCR-confirmed SARS-CoV-2 infection or an uninfected control (not recorded which). The J gene is TRBJ2-3, the V gene TRBV12-5, with a possible D match to TRBD2 (6 bases). The CDR3 DNA sequence: TGTGCTAGTAGGAGGGTCGCCCACGGAGCACTTGAAGATACGCAGTATTTT. Translating it yields CASRRVAHGALEDTQYF.